The 9 T cell receptor beta chains below all came from one sample that was sequenced in a study of shared clonotypes between healthy human individuals. Some clones are missing from TCRdb's copy, which holds only in-frame ones; the method was immunoSEQ multiplex PCR. Of about 2.4 million clones in the sample, about 92% are singletons; the top ten hold over 0.12%. The sample consisted of naive CD4+ T cells sorted from blood. Described subset: CD45RA+ positively selected. Every receptor here comes from a man aged 18 to 29 in good health.

On this clone itself: Distinct nucleotide sequences in the sample also encode this CDR3. In DNA form, the CDR3 reads TGTGCCAGCAGGGGACTAGCGACCGGGGAGCTGTTTTTT. Its translation is CASRGLATGELFF. The gene calls are TRBV2 and TRBJ2-2; 10 bases align to TRBD2. V trimming: 6 bases; J trimming: 5 bases; junction bases outside the gene matches: 0. CDR1 is SNHLY, CDR2 FYNNEI, per germline. The CDR3 extends over 13 amino acids.

This chain uses TRBV5-1 with TRBJ2-5; possible D gene TRBD1, 5 bases. The germline CDR1 and CDR2 sequences are SGHRS and YFSETQ. V lost 9 bases to trimming and J lost 2 bases, with 17 bases between them. The CDR3 is 14 amino acids. CDR3 loop: CATSRETAQETQYF. The CDR3 DNA sequence: TGCGCCACCTCTCGAGAGACAGCACAAGAGACCCAGTACTTC. Full variable domain (rest looked up from reference TRBV5-1 and TRBJ2-5): KAGVTQTPRYLIKTRGQQVTLSCSPISGHRSVSWYQQTPGQGLQFLFEYFSETQRNKGNFPGRFSGRQFSNSRSEMNVSTLELGDSALYLCATSRETAQETQYFGPGTRLLVL.

Details on this clone: Within the sample, other DNA sequences also encode this same CDR3. This chain joins TRBV18 and TRBJ2-2; D gene unclear. The CDR3 spans 13 residues. Trimming took off 3 bases at V and 8 bases at J, with 10 bases between the two ends. The germline CDR1 and CDR2 sequences are KGHSH and LQKENI. CDR3 sequence: CASSPLVGGELFF. CDR3 DNA sequence: TGTGCCAGCTCACCCCTGGTCGGAGGGGAGCTGTTTTTT.

V gene TRBV7-3 combines with J gene TRBJ1-1, with 7 positions matching TRBD1. Germline V gene lookup returns CDR1 SGHTA and CDR2 FQGTGA. The CDR3 totals 12 residues. V lost 5 bases, J lost 13 bases, and 10 bases stayed unmatched. The DNA of the CDR3 is TGTGCCAGCAGCCCTGGACAGGCCCTCCGTTTCTTT. Protein sequence: CASSPGQALRFF.

The chain joins TRBV6-5 to TRBJ2-1; D not resolved. Germline V gives CDR1 MNHEY, CDR2 SVGAGI. The CDR3 spans 15 residues. The V and J ends lost 0 bases and 8 bases respectively, with 14 bases between them. CDR3 DNA sequence: TGTGCCAGCAGTTACTCGAGTTTGGGTCTCGATGAGCAGTTCTTC. Translated, it gives CASSYSSLGLDEQFF.

The chain uses TRBV6-6 and TRBJ1-1; no definite D call. The CDR3 totals 12 residues. Germline V gene data show CDR1 as MNHNY and CDR2 as SVGAGI (reference sequence). Between the trimmed V and J ends, which lost 5 bases and 5 bases, there was a span of 9 bases. The CDR3 is CASSREGTEAFF. CDR3 in DNA: TGTGCCAGCAGTCGGGAGGGTACTGAAGCTTTCTTT.

CDR3 sequence: CASSVSPNTGELFF. The CDR3 DNA sequence: TGTGCCAGCAGTGTTTCTCCCAACACCGGGGAGCTGTTTTTT. V usage is TRBV6-4 and J usage is TRBJ2-2; unclear D gene. This CDR3 contains 14 residues. V lost 4 bases to trimming and J lost 2 bases, with 8 bases between them. The germline gives CDR1 MRHNA, CDR2 SNTAGT.

This clone was picked up one time. The V and J genes are TRBV13 and TRBJ2-1; tentatively, D is TRBD1 (5 bases). CDR1 is PRHDT, CDR2 FYEKMQ, per germline (reference sequence). The length of the CDR3 is 15 residues. Trimming cost V 6 bases and J 0 bases, with 12 bases left between them. The CDR3 nucleotides read TGTGCCAGCAGGCCAGGGTCAAGCTCCTACAATGAGCAGTTCTTC. This translates into CASRPGSSSYNEQFF.

This clone was counted once. The chain recombines TRBV6-5 with TRBJ2-5; 11 bases agree with TRBD2. The CDR3 covers 14 residues. The V gene's germline CDR1 is MNHEY and CDR2 SVGAGI. V lost 2 bases and J lost 4; bases outside the gene matches: 0. In nucleotides, the CDR3 is TGTGCCAGCAGTTACCTAGCGGGAGGAGAGACCCAGTACTTC. This sequence encodes CASSYLAGGETQYF.